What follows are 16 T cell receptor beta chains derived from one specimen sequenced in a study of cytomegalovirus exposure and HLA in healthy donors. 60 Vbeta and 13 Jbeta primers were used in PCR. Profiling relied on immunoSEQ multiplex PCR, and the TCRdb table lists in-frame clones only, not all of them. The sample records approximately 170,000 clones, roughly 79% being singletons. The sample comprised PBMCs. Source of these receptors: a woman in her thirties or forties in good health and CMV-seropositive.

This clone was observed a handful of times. The CDR3 loop reads CASSYSGQQSGGYTF. The CDR3, as DNA: TGTGCCAGCAGTTACTCGGGACAGCAATCGGGCGGCTACACCTTC. The gene calls are TRBV6-6 and TRBJ1-2; 7 nucleotides align to TRBD1. The CDR3 covers 15 residues. Germline V gene lookup returns CDR1 MNHNY and CDR2 SVGAGI (reference sequence). The junction had 9 bases not matched to a gene; V was cut back by 0 bases and J by 8 bases.

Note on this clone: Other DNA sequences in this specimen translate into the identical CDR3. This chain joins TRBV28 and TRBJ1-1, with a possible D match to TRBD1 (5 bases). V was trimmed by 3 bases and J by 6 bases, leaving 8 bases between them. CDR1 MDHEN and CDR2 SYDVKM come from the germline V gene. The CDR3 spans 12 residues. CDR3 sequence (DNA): TGTGCCAGCAGTTTTGGGGGGTCTGAAGCTTTCTTT. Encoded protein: CASSFGGSEAFF.

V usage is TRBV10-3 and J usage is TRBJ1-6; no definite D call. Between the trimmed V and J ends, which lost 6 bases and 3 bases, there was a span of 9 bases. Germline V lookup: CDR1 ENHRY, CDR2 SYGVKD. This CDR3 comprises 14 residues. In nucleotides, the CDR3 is TGTGCCATCAGGACGGGAAACTATAATTCACCCCTCCACTTT. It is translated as CAIRTGNYNSPLHF.

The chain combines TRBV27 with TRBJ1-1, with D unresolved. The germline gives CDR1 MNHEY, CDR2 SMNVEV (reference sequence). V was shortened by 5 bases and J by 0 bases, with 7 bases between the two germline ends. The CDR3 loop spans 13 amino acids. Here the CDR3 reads CASSENLNTEAFF. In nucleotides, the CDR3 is TGTGCCAGCAGTGAAAACTTGAACACTGAAGCTTTCTTT.

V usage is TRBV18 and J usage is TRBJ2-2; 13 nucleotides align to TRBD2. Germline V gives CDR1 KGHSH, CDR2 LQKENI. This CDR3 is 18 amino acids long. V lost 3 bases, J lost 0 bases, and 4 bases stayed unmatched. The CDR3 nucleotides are TGTGCCAGCTCACCGGAACTAGCGGGGGGGACGAACACCGGGGAGCTGTTTTTT. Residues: CASSPELAGGTNTGELFF.

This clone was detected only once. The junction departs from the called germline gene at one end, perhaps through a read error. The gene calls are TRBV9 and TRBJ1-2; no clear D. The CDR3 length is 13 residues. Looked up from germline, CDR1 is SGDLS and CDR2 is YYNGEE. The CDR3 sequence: CVSSPDFNYGYTF. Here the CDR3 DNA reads TGTGTCAGCAGCCCTGACTTTAACTATGGCTACACCTTC.

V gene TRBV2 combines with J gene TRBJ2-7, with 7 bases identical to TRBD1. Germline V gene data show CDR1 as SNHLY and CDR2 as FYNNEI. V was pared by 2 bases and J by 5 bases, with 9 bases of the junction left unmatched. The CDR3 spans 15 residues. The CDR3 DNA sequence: TGTGCCAGCAGTGAACCCTGGACAGGTTCCGACGAGCAGTACTTC. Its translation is CASSEPWTGSDEQYF.

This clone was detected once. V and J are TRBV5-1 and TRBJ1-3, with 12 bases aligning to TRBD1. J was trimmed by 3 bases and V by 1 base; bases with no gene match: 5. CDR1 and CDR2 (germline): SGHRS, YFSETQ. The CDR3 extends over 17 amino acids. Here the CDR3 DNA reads TGCGCCAGCAGCTTGTGGGGACAGGGGGCGCTTGGAAACACCATATATTTT. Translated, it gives CASSLWGQGALGNTIYF.

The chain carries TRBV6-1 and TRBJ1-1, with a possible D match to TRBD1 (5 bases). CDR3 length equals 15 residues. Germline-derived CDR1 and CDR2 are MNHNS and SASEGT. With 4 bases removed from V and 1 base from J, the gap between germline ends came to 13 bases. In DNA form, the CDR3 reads TGTGCCAGCAGTGTCCAGGGCGAAACGAACACTGAAGCTTTCTTT. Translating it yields CASSVQGETNTEAFF.

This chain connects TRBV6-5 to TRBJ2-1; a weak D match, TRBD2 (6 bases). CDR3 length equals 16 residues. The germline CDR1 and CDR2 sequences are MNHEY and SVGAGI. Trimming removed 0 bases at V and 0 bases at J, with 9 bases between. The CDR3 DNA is TGTGCCAGCAGTTACTCCGGGCGGGGCTCCTACAATGAGCAGTTCTTC. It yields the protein CASSYSGRGSYNEQFF.

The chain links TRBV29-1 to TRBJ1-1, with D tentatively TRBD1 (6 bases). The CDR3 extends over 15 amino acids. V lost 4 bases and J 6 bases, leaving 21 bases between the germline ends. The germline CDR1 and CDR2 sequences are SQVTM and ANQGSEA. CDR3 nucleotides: TGCAGCGTTGTGGGGGCAGCCGCCCTGACGGCTGAAGCTTTCTTT. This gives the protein CSVVGAAALTAEAFF.

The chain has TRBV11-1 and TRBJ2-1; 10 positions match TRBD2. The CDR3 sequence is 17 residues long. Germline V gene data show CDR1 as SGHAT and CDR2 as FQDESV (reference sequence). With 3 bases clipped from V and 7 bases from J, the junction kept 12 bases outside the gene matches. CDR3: CASSLGPSPGLANEQFF. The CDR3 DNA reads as TGTGCCAGCAGCTTGGGGCCTAGCCCGGGACTAGCGAATGAGCAGTTCTTC. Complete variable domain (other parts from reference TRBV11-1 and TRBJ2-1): EAEVAQSPRYKITEKSQAVAFWCDPISGHATLYWYRQILGQGPELLVQFQDESVVDDSQLPKDRFSAERLKGVDSTLKIQPAELGDSAMYLCASSLGPSPGLANEQFFGPGTRLTVL.

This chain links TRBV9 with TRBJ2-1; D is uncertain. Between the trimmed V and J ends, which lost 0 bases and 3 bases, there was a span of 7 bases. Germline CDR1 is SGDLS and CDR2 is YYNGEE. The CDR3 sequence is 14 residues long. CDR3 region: CASSVAAGYNEQFF. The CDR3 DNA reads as TGTGCCAGCAGCGTAGCAGCAGGCTACAATGAGCAGTTCTTC.

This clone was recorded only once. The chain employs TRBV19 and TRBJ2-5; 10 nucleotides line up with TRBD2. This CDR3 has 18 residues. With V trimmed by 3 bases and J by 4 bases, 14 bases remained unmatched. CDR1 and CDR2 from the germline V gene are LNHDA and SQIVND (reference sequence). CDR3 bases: TGTGCCAGTAGTATCTTGGCTAGCGGGGGCCCCAGGGTAGAGACCCAGTACTTC. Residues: CASSILASGGPRVETQYF.

CDR3 region: CASRPTGGYYGYTF. CDR3 in DNA: TGTGCCAGCAGACCGACAGGGGGGTACTATGGCTACACCTTC. The rearrangement uses TRBV5-4 and TRBJ1-2; 9 bases line up with TRBD1. The ends lost 5 bases at V and 3 bases at J; junction bases unmatched: 5. CDR1 and CDR2 (germline): SGHNT, YYREEE (reference sequence). The CDR3 length is 14 residues.

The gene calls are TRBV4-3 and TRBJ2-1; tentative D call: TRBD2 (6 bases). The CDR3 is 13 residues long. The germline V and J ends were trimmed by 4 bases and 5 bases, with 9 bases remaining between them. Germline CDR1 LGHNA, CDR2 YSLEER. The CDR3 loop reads CASSPGTHNEQFF. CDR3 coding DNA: TGCGCCAGCAGCCCCGGGACTCACAATGAGCAGTTCTTC.